The 26 T cell receptor beta chains presented below share a single source sample, sequenced in a study of cytomegalovirus exposure and HLA in healthy donors. Generated by immunoSEQ multiplex PCR, the TCRdb table keeps only in-frame clones and is missing some. The table has about 140,000 clones, around 87% seen once. The sequencing sample was made of PBMCs. These receptors originate from a man younger than 30 in good health and CMV-seropositive.

DNA of the CDR3: TGTGCCAGCAGTCGGACATCTGGATCTAACTATGGCTACACCTTC. As protein: CASSRTSGSNYGYTF. The genes are TRBV6-5 and TRBJ1-2; a weak D match, TRBD1 (5 bases). The germline V gene encodes CDR1 MNHEY and CDR2 SVGAGI. Trimming took 5 bases from V and 0 from J, leaving 13 bases between them. CDR3 size: 15 residues.

Turning to this clone: This could be a read error, since a much larger clone is one nucleotide away. The chain carries TRBV28 and TRBJ2-7; 10 bases are a match to TRBD1. J gave up 3 bases and V 5 bases, and 1 base lay outside the gene matches. The CDR3 runs to 13 residues. Germline CDR1 and CDR2: MDHEN and SYDVKM. CDR3 amino acids: CASSRTGGYEQYF. The CDR3 DNA reads as TGTGCCAGCAGTCGGACAGGGGGCTACGAGCAGTACTTC.

The gene calls are TRBV27 and TRBJ1-2, with D uncertain. Between the trimmed V and J ends, which lost 6 bases and 2 bases, there was a span of 7 bases. Germline-derived CDR1 and CDR2 are MNHEY and SMNVEV (reference sequence). The CDR3 runs 12 residues. The CDR3 is CASRGENYGYTF. The CDR3 DNA sequence: TGTGCCAGCAGGGGCGAAAACTATGGCTACACCTTC.

The CDR3 protein is CASSLQGARITDTQYF. Here the CDR3 DNA reads TGTGCCAGCAGCTTACAGGGGGCGCGGATCACAGATACGCAGTATTTT. The chain employs TRBV5-6 and TRBJ2-3; 9 nucleotides match TRBD1. CDR1 and CDR2 from the germline V gene are SGHDT and YYEEEE. The length of the CDR3 is 16 residues. Trimming took 2 bases from V and 2 from J; bases not matched to a gene: 6.

The chain couples TRBV9 to TRBJ2-7; 12 positions agree with TRBD1. V shed 3 bases, J shed 4 bases, and the junction held 5 bases outside the gene matches. The CDR3 has 15 residues. Germline V CDR1 and CDR2: SGDLS, YYNGEE. The CDR3 reads CASSAGTGGRYEQYF. CDR3 nucleotides: TGTGCCAGCAGCGCCGGGACAGGGGGCAGATACGAGCAGTACTTC.

J is TRBJ1-1 and V is TRBV5-1; D not certain. Trimming shortened V by 1 base and J by 4 bases, and 8 bases separated the two germline ends. CDR3 size: 13 residues. Germline V gene sequence: CDR1 SGHRS, CDR2 YFSETQ. This chain's CDR3 is CASSLWARTEAFF. CDR3 DNA: TGCGCCAGCAGCTTGTGGGCGCGCACTGAAGCTTTCTTT.

The chain couples TRBV2 to TRBJ2-1, with a possible D match to TRBD1 (6 bases). The V gene lost 5 bases and the J gene lost 4 bases, with 30 bases spanning the gap. Germline V gene sequence: CDR1 SNHLY, CDR2 FYNNEI. The CDR3 has 20 amino acids. The CDR3, as DNA: TGTGCCAGCAGTTCACCTGCCCTGTCCTGGACAGCGCACGATTACAATGAGCAGTTCTTC. Its protein is CASSSPALSWTAHDYNEQFF.

This clone was detected a few times. The J gene is TRBJ1-2, the V gene TRBV19, with D unclear. CDR1 and CDR2 from the germline V gene are LNHDA and SQIVND (reference sequence). Trimming stripped 8 bases from V and 3 bases from J, with 13 bases between. The CDR3 has 13 residues. The CDR3: CASGSLVDYGYTF. DNA for the CDR3: TGTGCCAGTGGGTCCCTAGTGGACTATGGCTACACCTTC.

CDR3 nucleotides: TGTGCTCTACCGCTCAGGGGCGTCAGATATGGCTACACCTTC. This sequence encodes CALPLRGVRYGYTF. The rearrangement joins TRBV7-5 to TRBJ1-2; no check of the table's D call, TRBD1, against the DNA was made. TRBV7-5 constitutes a pseudogene. The CDR3 sequence is 14 residues long.

The chain combines TRBV19 with TRBJ1-5, with a weak D call TRBD1 (5 bases). Germline V gives CDR1 LNHDA, CDR2 SQIVND (reference sequence). The germline V and J ends were trimmed by 5 bases and 0 bases, with 11 bases remaining between them. This CDR3 comprises 15 residues. The CDR3 is CASSYRRNSNQPQHF. The CDR3 region has the DNA TGTGCCAGTAGTTACAGGAGAAATAGCAATCAGCCCCAGCATTTT.

The chain combines TRBV29-1 with TRBJ2-4; D is possibly TRBD2 (7 bases). V was clipped by 4 bases and J by 6 bases, with 10 bases between them. Germline V CDR1 and CDR2: SQVTM, ANQGSEA. The CDR3 sequence is 12 residues long. CDR3 protein: CSVGGGLNIQYF. The CDR3 coding sequence is TGCAGCGTTGGGGGGGGCTTAAACATTCAGTACTTC.

This clone appeared a single time. CDR3 in amino acids: CASSPGRGATGELFF. The CDR3 DNA reads as TGCGCCAGCAGCCCCGGCCGGGGGGCGACCGGGGAGCTGTTTTTT. The genes are TRBV5-1 and TRBJ2-2; possible D gene TRBD2, 7 bases. This CDR3 region has 15 residues. The germline V gene encodes CDR1 SGHRS and CDR2 YFSETQ. The germline V and J ends were trimmed by 4 bases and 5 bases, with 15 bases remaining between them.

This rearrangement joins TRBV25-1 to TRBJ1-1; no clear D gene. CDR1 and CDR2 (germline): MGHDK, SYGVNS. The CDR3 runs to 13 residues. V lost 5 bases and J lost 1, with 8 bases in between. In DNA form, the CDR3 reads TGTGCCAGCAGTCAGGCGCCGAACACTGAAGCTTTCTTT. It encodes CASSQAPNTEAFF. The complete variable domain, with remaining parts taken from reference TRBV25-1 and TRBJ1-1, reads EADIYQTPRYLVIGTGKKITLECSQTMGHDKMYWYQQDPGMELHLIHYSYGVNSTEKGDLSSESTVSRIRTEHFPLTLESARPSHTSQYLCASSQAPNTEAFFGQGTRLTVV.

This chain links TRBV29-1 with TRBJ1-1; D gene ambiguous. Trimming took 1 base from V and 0 from J, leaving 6 bases between them. This CDR3 region has 13 residues. In germline, CDR1 is SQVTM, CDR2 ANQGSEA. CDR3 residues: CSVEGGLNTEAFF. The CDR3 bases are TGCAGCGTTGAAGGAGGGTTGAACACTGAAGCTTTCTTT.

The V and J genes are TRBV12-5 and TRBJ1-1; D not resolved. This CDR3 has 12 residues. The V gene's germline CDR1 is LGHNT and CDR2 FRNRAP. The ends were cut back, 5 bases at V and 2 bases at J, with 6 bases in the middle. CDR3 sequence reads: CASGILNTEAFF. CDR3 nucleotide sequence: TGTGCTAGTGGTATATTAAACACTGAAGCTTTCTTT.

The chain couples TRBV2 to TRBJ2-7; 9 bases agree with TRBD1. There are 12 residues in the CDR3. J lost 3 bases, V lost 8 bases, and 2 bases had no gene match. CDR1 is SNHLY, CDR2 FYNNEI, per germline. The CDR3 reads CASQGQGYEQYF. The CDR3 DNA sequence: TGTGCCAGCCAGGGACAGGGCTACGAGCAGTACTTC.

About this clone itself: Other nucleotide sequences in the sample specify the same CDR3. The rearrangement links TRBV7-9 to TRBJ1-5; TRBD1 might be the D (6 bases). This CDR3 has 14 amino acids. Germline assignment: CDR1 SEHNR and CDR2 FQNEAQ (reference sequence). V was trimmed by 5 bases and J by 3 bases, leaving 11 bases between them. CDR3 in DNA: TGTGCCAGCAGCCCCTCAGGGGACAATCAGCCCCAGCATTTT. This encodes CASSPSGDNQPQHF.

This chain joins TRBV18 and TRBJ1-1, with D unclear. The CDR3 has 19 amino acids. Trimming took 3 bases from V and 1 from J, leaving 24 bases between them. Germline-derived CDR1 and CDR2 are KGHSH and LQKENI. CDR3 nucleotides: TGTGCCAGCTCACCCCTCCCGGTCTACAGCTCCAAAAGGAACACTGAAGCTTTCTTT. Protein product: CASSPLPVYSSKRNTEAFF.

The chain combines TRBV5-4 with TRBJ2-1; 9 positions match TRBD2. This CDR3 spans 15 amino acids. Germline trimming cut 3 bases from V and 4 bases from J; bases unmatched to any gene: 5. Germline V CDR1 and CDR2: SGHNT, YYREEE (reference sequence). This CDR3 reads CASSSSSGEYNEQFF. The CDR3 DNA sequence: TGTGCCAGCAGCTCTTCTAGCGGGGAGTACAATGAGCAGTTCTTC.

The chain recombines TRBV19 with TRBJ1-3; 7 bases are shared with TRBD1. Germline V lookup: CDR1 LNHDA, CDR2 SQIVND (reference sequence). V dropped 7 bases and J dropped 4; count of bases not matched to a gene: 7. The CDR3 is 14 amino acids. The CDR3 region has the DNA TGTGCCAGTACCTTGGGGACAGCAGGAAACACCATATATTTT. This sequence encodes CASTLGTAGNTIYF.

The chain joins TRBV6-6 to TRBJ1-5, with D possibly matching TRBD1 (5 bases). The ends were cut back, 6 bases at V and 4 bases at J, with 16 bases in the middle. Germline CDR1 is MNHNY and CDR2 is SVGAGI (reference sequence). The CDR3 consists of 15 residues. The CDR3 here is CASRQGQFENQPQHF. DNA of the CDR3: TGTGCCAGCAGGCAGGGCCAGTTCGAGAATCAGCCCCAGCATTTT.

This chain joins TRBV18 and TRBJ1-3; D may be TRBD1 (5 bases). This CDR3 comprises 13 residues. Trimming removed 9 bases at V and 4 bases at J, with 13 bases between. Germline lookup yields CDR1 KGHSH and CDR2 LQKENI. CDR3 sequence reads: CASRGLHGNTIYF. The CDR3 bases are TGTGCCAGTAGGGGCTTACACGGAAACACCATATATTTT. Full variable domain (remainder filled in from reference TRBV18 and TRBJ1-3): NAGVMQNPRHLVRRRGQEARLRCSPMKGHSHVYWYRQLPEEGLKFMVYLQKENIIDESGMPKERFSAEFPKEGPSILRIQQVVRGDSAAYFCASRGLHGNTIYFGEGSWLTVV.

In its sample, this clone was seen a few times. The J gene is TRBJ1-2, the V gene TRBV4-2; the match to TRBD1 covers 8 bases. This CDR3 spans 14 amino acids. J gave up 5 bases and V 7 bases, and 9 bases lay outside the gene matches. The V gene's germline CDR1 is LGHNA and CDR2 YNFKEQ. Here the CDR3 reads CASTTGQGRYGYTF. As DNA, the CDR3 is TGTGCCAGCACCACCGGACAGGGCAGGTATGGCTACACCTTC.

V usage is TRBV6-1 and J usage is TRBJ1-5, with 12 bases fitting TRBD1. Trimming removed 8 bases from V and 0 bases from J; junction bases left unmatched: 2. In germline, CDR1 is MNHNS, CDR2 SASEGT. The CDR3 runs 15 residues. The CDR3 region has the DNA TGTGCCAGCGGGACAGGGGGCCGTAGCAATCAGCCCCAGCATTTT. Protein sequence: CASGTGGRSNQPQHF.

The V call is TRBV10-3, the J call TRBJ1-1; 7 nucleotides align to TRBD1. V was pared by 9 bases and J by 1 base, with 5 bases of the junction left unmatched. Per the germline V gene, CDR1 is ENHRY and CDR2 is SYGVKD. The CDR3 extends over 13 amino acids. CDR3 DNA: TGTGCCATACAGGGGTACGGGAACACTGAAGCTTTCTTT. Residues: CAIQGYGNTEAFF.

The chain couples TRBV5-4 to TRBJ2-3; 9 bases are a match to TRBD1. V trimming: 5 bases; J trimming: 4 bases; junction bases outside the gene matches: 5. Germline CDR1 SGHNT, CDR2 YYREEE (reference sequence). This CDR3 region has 14 residues. The CDR3 protein is CASRVDRGADTQYF. The CDR3 DNA follows: TGTGCCAGCAGGGTGGACAGGGGTGCAGATACGCAGTATTTT.